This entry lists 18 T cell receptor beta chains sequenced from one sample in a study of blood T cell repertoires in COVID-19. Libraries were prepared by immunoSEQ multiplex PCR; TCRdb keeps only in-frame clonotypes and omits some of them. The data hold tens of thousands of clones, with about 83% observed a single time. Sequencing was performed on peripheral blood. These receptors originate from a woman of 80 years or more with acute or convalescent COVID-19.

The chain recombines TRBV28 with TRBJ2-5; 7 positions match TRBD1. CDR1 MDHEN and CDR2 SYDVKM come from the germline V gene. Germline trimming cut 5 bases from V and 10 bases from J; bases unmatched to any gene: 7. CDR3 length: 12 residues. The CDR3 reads CASSPGQTFQYF. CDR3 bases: TGTGCCAGCAGTCCGGGACAGACCTTCCAGTACTTC.

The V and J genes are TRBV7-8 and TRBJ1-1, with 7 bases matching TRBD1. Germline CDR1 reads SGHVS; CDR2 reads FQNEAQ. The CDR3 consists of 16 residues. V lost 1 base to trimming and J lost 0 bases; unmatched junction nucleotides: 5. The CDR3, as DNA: TGTGCCAGCAGCTTAGGAAGGGGGCACATGAACACTGAAGCTTTCTTT. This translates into CASSLGRGHMNTEAFF.

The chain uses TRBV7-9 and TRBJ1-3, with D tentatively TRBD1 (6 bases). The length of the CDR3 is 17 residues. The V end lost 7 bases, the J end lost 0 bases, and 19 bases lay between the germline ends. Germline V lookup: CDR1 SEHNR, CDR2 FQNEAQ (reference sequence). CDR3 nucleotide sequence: TGTGCCAGCACCCAGCCGGGACAAATCTTCTCTGGAAACACCATATATTTT. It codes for CASTQPGQIFSGNTIYF.

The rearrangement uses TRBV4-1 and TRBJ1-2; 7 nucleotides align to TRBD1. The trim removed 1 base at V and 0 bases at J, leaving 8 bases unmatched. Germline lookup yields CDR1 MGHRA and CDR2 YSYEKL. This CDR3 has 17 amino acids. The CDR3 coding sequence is TGCGCCAGCAGCCAAGGACAGGGAACGGGTACTAACTATGGCTACACCTTC. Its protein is CASSQGQGTGTNYGYTF.

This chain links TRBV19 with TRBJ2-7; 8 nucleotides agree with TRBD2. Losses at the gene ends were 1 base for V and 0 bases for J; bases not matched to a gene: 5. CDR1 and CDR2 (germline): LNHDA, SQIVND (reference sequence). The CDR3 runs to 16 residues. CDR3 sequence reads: CASSIGGGRGSYEQYF. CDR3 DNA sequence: TGTGCCAGTAGTATAGGCGGGGGGAGAGGCTCCTACGAGCAGTACTTC.

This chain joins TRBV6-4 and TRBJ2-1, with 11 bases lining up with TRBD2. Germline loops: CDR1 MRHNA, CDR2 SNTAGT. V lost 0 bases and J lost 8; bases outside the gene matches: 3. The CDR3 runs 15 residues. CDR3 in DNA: TGTGCCAGCAGTGACTCGCCTAGCGGGGGGTATGAGCAGTTCTTC. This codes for CASSDSPSGGYEQFF.

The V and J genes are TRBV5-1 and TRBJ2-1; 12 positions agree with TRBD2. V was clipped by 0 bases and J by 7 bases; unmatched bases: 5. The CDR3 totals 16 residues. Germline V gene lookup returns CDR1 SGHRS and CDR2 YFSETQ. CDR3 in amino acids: CASSLATTSGGNEQFF. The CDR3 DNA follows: TGCGCCAGCAGCTTGGCCACCACTAGCGGGGGGAATGAGCAGTTCTTC.

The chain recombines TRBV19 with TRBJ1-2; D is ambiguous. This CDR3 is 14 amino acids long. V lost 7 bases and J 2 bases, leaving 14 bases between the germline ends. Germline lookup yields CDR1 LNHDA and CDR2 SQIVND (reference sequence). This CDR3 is CASTPTGMNYGYTF. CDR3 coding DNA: TGTGCCAGTACCCCGACGGGAATGAACTATGGCTACACCTTC. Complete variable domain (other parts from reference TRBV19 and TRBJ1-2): DGGITQSPKYLFRKEGQNVTLSCEQNLNHDAMYWYRQDPGQGLRLIYYSQIVNDFQKGDIAEGYSVSREKKESFPLTVTSAQKNPTAFYLCASTPTGMNYGYTFGSGTRLTVV.

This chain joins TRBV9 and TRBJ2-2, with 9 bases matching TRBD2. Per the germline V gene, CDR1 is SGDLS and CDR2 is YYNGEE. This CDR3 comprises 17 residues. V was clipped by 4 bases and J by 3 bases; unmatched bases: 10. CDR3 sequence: CASSPRVASGDTGELFF. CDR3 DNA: TGTGCCAGCAGCCCAAGGGTGGCTAGCGGGGACACCGGGGAGCTGTTTTTT.

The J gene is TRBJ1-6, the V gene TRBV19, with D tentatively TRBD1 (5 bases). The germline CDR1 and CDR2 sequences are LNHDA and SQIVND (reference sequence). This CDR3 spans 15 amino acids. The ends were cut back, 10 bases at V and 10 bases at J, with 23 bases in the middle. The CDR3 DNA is TGTGCCACCCCCCGATCTGACAGTTTTGGGTCACCCCTCCACTTT. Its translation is CATPRSDSFGSPLHF.

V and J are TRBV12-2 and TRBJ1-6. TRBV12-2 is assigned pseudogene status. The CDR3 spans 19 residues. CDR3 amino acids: CASRLEVQAEGSYNSPLHF. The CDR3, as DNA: TGTGCAAGTCGCTTAGAGGTTCAGGCCGAGGGCTCCTATAATTCACCCCTCCACTTT.

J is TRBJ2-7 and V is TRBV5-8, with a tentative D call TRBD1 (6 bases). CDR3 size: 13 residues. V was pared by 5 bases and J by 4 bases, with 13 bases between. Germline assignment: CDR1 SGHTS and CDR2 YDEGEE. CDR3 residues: CASRNAGDYEQYF. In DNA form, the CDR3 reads TGTGCCAGCAGAAACGCAGGGGATTACGAGCAGTACTTC. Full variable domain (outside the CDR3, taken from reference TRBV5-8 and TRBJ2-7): EAGVTQSPTHLIKTRGQQATLRCSPISGHTSVYWYQQALGLGLQFLLWYDEGEERNRGNFPPRFSGRQFPNYSSELNVNALELEDSALYLCASRNAGDYEQYFGPGTRLTVT.

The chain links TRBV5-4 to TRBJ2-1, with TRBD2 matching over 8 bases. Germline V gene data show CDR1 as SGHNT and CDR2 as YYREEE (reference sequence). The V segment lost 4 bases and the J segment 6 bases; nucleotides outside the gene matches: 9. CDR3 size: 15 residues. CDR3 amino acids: CASSPRGDPFNEQFF. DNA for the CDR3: TGTGCCAGCAGCCCGCGGGGGGACCCCTTCAATGAGCAGTTCTTC.

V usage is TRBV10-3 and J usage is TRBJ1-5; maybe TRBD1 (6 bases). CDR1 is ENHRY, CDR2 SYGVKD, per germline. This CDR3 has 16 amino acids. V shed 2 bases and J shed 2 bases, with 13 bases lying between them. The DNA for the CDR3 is TGTGCCATCAGTGAGGGGGAGGGGGTAGGCAATCAGCCCCAGCATTTT. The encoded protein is CAISEGEGVGNQPQHF.

CDR3 sequence reads: CATRTGVGETQYF. Written as DNA, the CDR3 is TGTGCCACTAGGACAGGCGTAGGTGAGACCCAGTACTTC. The chain uses TRBV19 and TRBJ2-5; 7 positions agree with TRBD1. Trimming took 10 bases from V and 5 from J; bases not matched to a gene: 10. Germline loops: CDR1 LNHDA, CDR2 SQIVND (reference sequence). The CDR3 has 13 amino acids.

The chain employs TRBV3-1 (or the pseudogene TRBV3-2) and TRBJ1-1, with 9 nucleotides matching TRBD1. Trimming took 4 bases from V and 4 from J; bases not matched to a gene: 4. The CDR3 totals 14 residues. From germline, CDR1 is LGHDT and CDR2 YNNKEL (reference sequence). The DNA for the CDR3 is TGTGCCAGCAGCCTTCCGGGACAGGGCACTGAAGCTTTCTTT. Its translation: CASSLPGQGTEAFF.

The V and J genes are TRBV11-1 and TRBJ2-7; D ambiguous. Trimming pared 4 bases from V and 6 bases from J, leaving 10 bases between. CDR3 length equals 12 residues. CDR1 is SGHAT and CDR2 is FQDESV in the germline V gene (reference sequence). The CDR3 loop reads CASSYSQAEQYF. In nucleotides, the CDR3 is TGTGCCAGCAGCTATTCCCAGGCCGAGCAGTACTTC.

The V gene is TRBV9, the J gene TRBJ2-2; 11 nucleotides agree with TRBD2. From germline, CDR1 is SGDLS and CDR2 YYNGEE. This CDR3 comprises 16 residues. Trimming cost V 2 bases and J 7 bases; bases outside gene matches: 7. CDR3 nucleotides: TGTGCCAGCAGCGTCTACGGGACTAGCGGTAACGGGGAGCTGTTTTTT. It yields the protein CASSVYGTSGNGELFF.